This TCR beta chain originates from a study of blood T cell repertoires in COVID-19 (dated by TCRdb to the early 2020s). Looking at the study overall: Samples covering the acute and convalescent phases of COVID-19 were provided by collaborators in the United States, Italy and Spain. Samples came from the ongoing ImmuneRACE study (first 160 participants) plus 1,254 subjects from 6 global collaborators. Where HLA class I and class II types were available, the types were taken from metadata supplied by the sample provider, not from assay-based typing. Deeply sampled blood TCRbeta repertoires from subjects exposed to, actively infected with, or recovered from COVID-19 were included in the dataset. The repertoires were released in a freely available public database intended as a resource for research on the immune response to SARS-CoV-2. Nearly every sample came with metadata listing a de-identified subject ID, COVID-19 status, age in years and sex. The prospective study material was composed of cDNA or gDNA derived from T cells, B-cell-depleted T cells, or PBMCs.

The study at large found these results: The amount of clinical and demographic metadata varied by source and participant and was provided uncurated.

As encoded in the germline V gene (reference sequence), CDR1 is LNHNV while CDR2 is YYDKDF. There are 14 amino acids in the CDR3, from cysteine to phenylalanine inclusive. This entry keeps only the CDR3 DNA: 42 bases, framed from base 1. The immunoSEQ Assay, a bias-controlled multiplex PCR, was used to amplify TCRbeta CDR3 regions from genomic DNA. Concerning the study's data processing: Within the assay, amplification of reference gene primers was used to estimate how many nucleated cells each sample contained. To quantify the absolute abundance of each unique TCRbeta CDR3 rearrangement, sequence reads were collapsed and filtered. For each sample, productive Simpson clonality was calculated as the square root of Simpson's diversity index across productive rearrangements. TCRdb retrieved this table from immuneACCESS and kept in-frame rearrangements only. Not all clones are present; in checked studies, unresolved V genes account for under half, and no reason is known for the remainder. V and J calls and clone size come straight from that table; D and trimming were deduced from the DNA. Counted in this sample were hundreds of thousands of clones; roughly 90% of them appeared once. The ten top clones hold 1% of the sample.

To note about this clone: Which antigen it targets is not known. Mismatch with germline at one junction end may stem from a read error.

Enrolling through a virtual design, the prospective study's participants ranged in age from roughly 18 to 95 years and lived across roughly 24 United States geographic areas. Cohort assignment in the prospective study relied on participant-reported clinical history from a screening survey and a study questionnaire. ImmuneRACE Cohort 3 recovered participants were defined by two consecutive negative NP/OP PCR tests, healthcare professional clearance, or symptom resolution. In the prospective study, whole blood, serum and a nasopharyngeal or oropharyngeal swab were collected from each participant by mobile phlebotomists. Additional blood draws and questionnaires over an approximately 2-month period could optionally be provided by prospective study participants. Before DNA extraction, prospective study blood samples were shipped either frozen or at room temperature.

Sequenced sample: PBMCs or T cells enriched from blood (not recorded which). The rearrangement combines TRBV15 with TRBJ2-5; the D gene is unclear. This TCR was sampled from a woman under 40 who had recovered from COVID-19. The nucleotide sequence reads TGTGCCACCAACAGAACGGGTTGGCAAGAGACCCAGTACTTC. This encodes CATNRTGWQETQYF.